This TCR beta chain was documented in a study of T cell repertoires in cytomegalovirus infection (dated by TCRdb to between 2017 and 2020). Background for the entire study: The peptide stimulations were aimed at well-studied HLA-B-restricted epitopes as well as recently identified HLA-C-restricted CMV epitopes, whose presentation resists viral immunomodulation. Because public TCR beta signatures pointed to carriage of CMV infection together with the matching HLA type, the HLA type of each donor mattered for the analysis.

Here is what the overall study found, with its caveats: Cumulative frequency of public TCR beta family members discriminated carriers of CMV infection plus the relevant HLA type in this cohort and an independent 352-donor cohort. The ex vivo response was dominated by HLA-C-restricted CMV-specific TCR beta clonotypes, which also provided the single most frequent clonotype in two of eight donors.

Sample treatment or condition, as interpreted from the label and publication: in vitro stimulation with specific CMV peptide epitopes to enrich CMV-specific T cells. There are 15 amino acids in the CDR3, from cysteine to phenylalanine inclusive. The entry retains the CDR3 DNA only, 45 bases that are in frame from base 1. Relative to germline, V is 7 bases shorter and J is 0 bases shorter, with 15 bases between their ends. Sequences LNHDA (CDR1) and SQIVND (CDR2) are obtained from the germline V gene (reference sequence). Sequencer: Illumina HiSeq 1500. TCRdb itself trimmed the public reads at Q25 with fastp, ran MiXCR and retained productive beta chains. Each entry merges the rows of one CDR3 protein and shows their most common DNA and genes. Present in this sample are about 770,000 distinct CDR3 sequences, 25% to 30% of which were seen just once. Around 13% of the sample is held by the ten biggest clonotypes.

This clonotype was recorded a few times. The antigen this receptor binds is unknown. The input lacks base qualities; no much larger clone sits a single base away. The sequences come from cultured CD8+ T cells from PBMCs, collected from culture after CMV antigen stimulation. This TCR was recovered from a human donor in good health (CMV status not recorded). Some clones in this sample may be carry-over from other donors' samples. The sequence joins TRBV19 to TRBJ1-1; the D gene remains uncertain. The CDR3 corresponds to CASTQSGRMNTEAFF. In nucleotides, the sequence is TGTGCCAGTACTCAATCTGGACGGATGAACACTGAAGCTTTCTTT.